This T cell receptor (beta chain) was obtained from a study of shared clonotypes between healthy human individuals (TCRdb year 2020). Concerning the study at large: A couple of women and a few men aged 18 to 49 years were included in the cohort. For each donor, CD4 naive and CD4 memory were each run on three plates, CD8 naive on two plates, and CD8 memory on one plate. To estimate repertoire size and how much clonotype sharing occurs between individuals, the study deeply sequenced the blood TCR repertoires of roughly 5 healthy adults. Each donor's leukapheresis produced roughly between roughly 0.85 and 10 billion PBMCs. To increase sequencing depth and limit assay-specific biases, TCR repertoire library preparation and sequencing were carried out by different laboratories using diverse techniques.

Notes on this clone: Which antigen it targets is not known. Base qualities are not provided; no much larger clone lies one nucleotide away.

TCR CDR3 regions were amplified from genomic DNA by multiplex PCR using the deep immunoSEQ assay. Extracted genomic DNA from each cell subset was spread evenly across all wells of several immunoSEQ 96-well plates, with each plate serving as a replicate. For sorted subsets, each replicate PCR was loaded with 200 ng genomic DNA, equivalent to about 30,000 T cell genomes. The purified libraries were quantified using a Qubit 3.0 fluorometer, sized with a Bioanalyzer 2100, and then quantified again using the KAPA Library Quantification kit. A separate single-read 150-cycle Illumina NextSeq 550 flow cell was used to sequence each immunoSEQ 96-well plate. In the source study's methods: Because the immunoSEQ output held only junctional sequences and lacked quality scores, the filtering could not match the filtering applied to full-length reads. Sequences were annotated with PyIR, a Python wrapper for IgBLAST v1.9, using IMGT germline references to assign V/J genes and CDR3. Reads were removed for weak V/J assignments (E-value above 1e-6), missing CDR3, stop codons, out-of-frame junctions, or ambiguous translated residues. V3J clonotypes were defined as sequences sharing the same inferred V gene, J gene, and CDR3 amino acid sequence. The percentage overlap between two repertoires was calculated by dividing the number of shared unique clonotypes by the size of the smaller repertoire. RTK rarefaction, the Chao1 estimator, and Recon v2.1 estimates of unobserved clonotypes were used to assess repertoire richness. Generation probabilities for all TCRbeta clonotypes obtained by the gDNA method from a few donors were computed using OLGA. Here the immuneACCESS table is served through TCRdb, limited to in-frame sequences with V and J called. Missing clones are a known gap in these copies; in checked studies unresolved V genes cover under half, and the rest lacks a known reason. From that table come the V and J calls and clone size; the DNA was used to work out D and trimming. This sample comprises approximately 330,000 clones, around 70% of them detected only once. The ten largest clones capture 8% to 13% of the sample.

The CDR3, cysteine through phenylalanine, is 13 amino acids long. The only DNA kept is the CDR3, 39 bases in frame from the first base. In the germline V gene, CDR1 corresponds to SQVTM and CDR2 to ANQGSEA. The full study reports these points: The genetic and exposure-history diversity represented was limited by the small number of donors. Sampling was restricted to blood, and TCR repertoires in tissues likely differ from the TCR repertoires found in blood. Estimated clonotype richness was generally larger for naive than for memory subsets. When four donors were compared, the shared fraction of clonotypes was around 4.6% for naive CD4, around 4% for naive CD8, roughly 2.5% for memory CD4, and around 0.4% for memory CD8. Based on pairwise subsampling, the degree of clonotype sharing among donors was expected to be affected by sequencing depth. Rarefaction of sorted-subset datasets indicated incomplete sequencing despite the large sequencing depth. Clonotypes shared by all four sorted-subset donors showed higher generation probabilities than non-shared clonotypes.

Donors were healthy HIV-negative adults with no recently reported acute infections or vaccinations. Only Caucasian adults living in Nashville, Tennessee, USA were represented among the donors. CD4+ T cells were enriched through magnetic negative selection, after which naive cells were positively selected on CD45RA and the remaining negative fraction served as the memory subset. Blood was collected by leukapheresis, and PBMCs were isolated by Ficoll-Histopaque density gradient centrifugation and then cryopreserved in liquid nitrogen vapor phase. Purity and quantity of every magnetically sorted T cell population were checked by analytical flow cytometry. Each sorted fraction had its genomic DNA isolated and then quantified by UV absorbance on a Nanodrop 2000c.

The sample comprised memory CD4+ T cells sorted from blood. Per the publication, the cell subset or site label means: CD45RA-negative fraction. This sequence was found in a man younger than 40 in good health. The chain joins TRBV29-1 to TRBJ2-1, and 7 junctional nucleotides match TRBD2. The DNA sequence reads TGCAGTCTTACTAGCGCCACCTACAATGAGCAGTTCTTC. This gives the protein CSLTSATYNEQFF.